These 22 T cell receptor beta chains share one sample of origin, sequenced in a study of PD-1 blockade in classical Hodgkin lymphoma. The assay was immunoSEQ multiplex PCR, and TCRdb's table has in-frame clones only and misses some. Of about 4,200 clones in the sample, less than 70% were seen once. Brentuximab vedotin exposure varied, and every patient relapsed after autologous stem cell transplantation. The specimen comprised peripheral blood mononuclear cells (PBMCs), sampled before the second cycle of nivolumab. These receptors were collected from a human donor with classical Hodgkin lymphoma.

The chain employs TRBV19 and TRBJ1-2, with 12 positions matching TRBD1. Germline CDR1 LNHDA, CDR2 SQIVND (reference sequence). V lost 4 bases and J lost 6; bases outside the gene matches: 3. The CDR3 contains 14 residues. CDR3 nucleotide sequence: TGTGCCAGTAGTACGGGACAGGGGGCGCATGGCTACACCTTC. Translation: CASSTGQGAHGYTF.

This clone was counted a single time. This rearrangement joins TRBV11-2 to TRBJ1-2; 7 bases map to TRBD1. This CDR3 region has 15 residues. Germline CDR1 SGHAT, CDR2 FQNNGV. With 1 base clipped from V and 6 bases from J, the junction kept 8 bases outside the gene matches. CDR3 nucleotide sequence: TGTGCCAGCAGCTTAGGAAGGACAGGTGCAAATGGCTACACCTTC. Translating it yields CASSLGRTGANGYTF.

The V and J genes are TRBV11-2 and TRBJ1-2; D remains ambiguous. Per germline, CDR1 SGHAT and CDR2 FQNNGV. CDR3 length: 14 residues. Deletions cut 2 bases from V and 1 base from J, with 8 bases between. Here the CDR3 DNA reads TGTGCCAGCAGCTTAATCGGCTTTAACTATGGCTACACCTTC. Translated: CASSLIGFNYGYTF.

In this sample, this clone turned up a few times. The chain employs TRBV9 and TRBJ2-6; the D gene is possibly TRBD1 (5 bases). The CDR3 consists of 16 residues. The V end lost 4 bases, the J end lost 4 bases, and 15 bases lay between the germline ends. The germline CDR1 and CDR2 sequences are SGDLS and YYNGEE. CDR3 nucleotide sequence: TGTGCCAGCAGCTCCTACAACAGGCCCGGGGCCAACGTCCTGACTTTC. Amino acid sequence: CASSSYNRPGANVLTF.

This rearrangement joins TRBV2 to TRBJ2-1; no definite D call. Germline V gene data show CDR1 as SNHLY and CDR2 as FYNNEI. The ends were cut back, 7 bases at V and 7 bases at J, with 8 bases in the middle. The CDR3 has 11 residues. CDR3 DNA: TGTGCCAGCACTACTATAAATGAGCAGTTCTTC. This sequence encodes CASTTINEQFF. The full variable domain, rest sourced from reference TRBV2 and TRBJ2-1, is EPEVTQTPSHQVTQMGQEVILRCVPISNHLYFYWYRQILGQKVEFLVSFYNNEISEKSEIFDDQFSVERPDGSNFTLKIRSTKLEDSAMYFCASTTINEQFFGPGTRLTVL.

This clone was counted between two and nine times. This chain links TRBV29-1 with TRBJ1-2, with 12 positions matching TRBD1. CDR3 length equals 15 residues. In germline, CDR1 is SQVTM, CDR2 ANQGSEA. Trimming took 5 bases from V and 8 from J; bases not matched to a gene: 12. The CDR3: CSVTPRDRGRWGYTF. The CDR3 coding sequence is TGCAGCGTTACTCCCCGGGACAGGGGGCGGTGGGGCTACACCTTC.

V gene TRBV5-1 combines with J gene TRBJ2-5; 7 positions match TRBD1. Per the germline V gene, CDR1 is SGHRS and CDR2 is YFSETQ. The CDR3 runs to 15 residues. J gave up 5 bases and V 4 bases, and 11 bases lay outside the gene matches. CDR3 loop: CASSQRQGPRETQYF. DNA of the CDR3: TGCGCCAGCAGCCAACGACAGGGACCCAGGGAGACCCAGTACTTC.

The chain has TRBV30 and TRBJ2-3; a weak D match, TRBD1 (6 bases). Germline-derived CDR1 and CDR2 are GTSNPN and SVGIG (reference sequence). V lost 2 bases and J 2 bases, leaving 11 bases between the germline ends. The CDR3 has 14 residues. CDR3 in amino acids: CAWSRQANTDTQYF. Here the CDR3 DNA reads TGTGCCTGGAGTCGACAGGCGAACACAGATACGCAGTATTTT.

The chain recombines TRBV9 with TRBJ2-1; 9 bases align to TRBD2. V gave up 0 bases and J gave up 10 bases; unmatched junction bases: 17. The CDR3 extends over 18 amino acids. Germline V lookup: CDR1 SGDLS, CDR2 YYNGEE. CDR3: CASSVAVGASGMFQEQFF. The CDR3 DNA follows: TGTGCCAGCAGCGTAGCGGTGGGAGCTAGCGGGATGTTTCAGGAGCAGTTCTTC.

This clone came up once. The chain is built from TRBV28 and TRBJ2-7; TRBD2 is a possible D gene (6 bases). Trimming took off 6 bases at V and 2 bases at J, with 20 bases between the two ends. The CDR3 consists of 16 residues. CDR1 is MDHEN and CDR2 is SYDVKM in the germline V gene. The CDR3 is CASSPSRRGPTYEQYF. Written as DNA, the CDR3 is TGTGCCAGCAGCCCTAGCCGGCGGGGTCCTACCTACGAGCAGTACTTC.

The chain joins TRBV5-1 to TRBJ2-3; unclear D gene. Deletions cut 7 bases from V and 3 bases from J, with 9 bases between. There are 12 residues in the CDR3. Germline-derived CDR1 and CDR2 are SGHRS and YFSETQ. The CDR3 DNA reads as TGCGCCAGCTCTACTGGAACAGATACGCAGTATTTT. Amino acid sequence: CASSTGTDTQYF.

Only a few counts were recorded for this clone. This chain joins TRBV2 and TRBJ1-5; D is uncertain. Germline V gives CDR1 SNHLY, CDR2 FYNNEI. Trimming stripped 2 bases from V and 2 bases from J, with 4 bases between. The CDR3 runs 13 residues. In nucleotides, the CDR3 is TGTGCCAGCAGTGAACACGGCAATCAGCCCCAGCATTTT. Translated: CASSEHGNQPQHF.

The chain carries TRBV11-2 and TRBJ1-6; no clear D gene. The germline gives CDR1 SGHAT, CDR2 FQNNGV. There are 19 residues in the CDR3. V was cut by 1 base and J by 7 bases, with 23 bases left in between. CDR3 in amino acids: CASSLVGWATQKGNSPLHF. Here the CDR3 DNA reads TGTGCCAGCAGCTTAGTGGGGTGGGCCACTCAAAAAGGAAATTCACCCCTCCACTTT.

This rearrangement joins TRBV5-4 to TRBJ1-4; a possible D gene is TRBD1 (5 bases). The CDR3 length is 16 residues. Germline V gene lookup returns CDR1 SGHNT and CDR2 YYREEE (reference sequence). V lost 0 bases, J lost 4 bases, and 13 bases lay in between. The DNA for the CDR3 is TGTGCCAGCAGCTTGGGGAGAGGAGACAGTAATGAAAAACTGTTTTTT. This codes for CASSLGRGDSNEKLFF.

The chain is built from TRBV28 and TRBJ2-7, with D perhaps matching TRBD1 (5 bases). The V end was cut by 4 bases, the J end by 2 bases, with 18 bases between. The CDR3 spans 16 residues. The germline gives CDR1 MDHEN, CDR2 SYDVKM. The CDR3: CASSYSGFYNAYEQYF. Written as DNA, the CDR3 is TGTGCCAGCAGTTATTCAGGGTTCTACAACGCCTACGAGCAGTACTTC.

The chain links TRBV7-2 to TRBJ2-7; a possible D gene is TRBD2 (5 bases). In germline, CDR1 is SGHTA, CDR2 FQGNSA. The CDR3 spans 15 residues. V dropped 2 bases and J dropped 2 bases, with 13 bases sitting between them. CDR3 sequence reads: CASSLTRVGPYEQYF. The CDR3 nucleotides read TGTGCCAGCAGCTTAACGAGGGTGGGCCCCTACGAGCAGTACTTC.

The chain carries TRBV27 and TRBJ2-7; 12 bases agree with TRBD2. CDR1 and CDR2 (germline): MNHEY, SMNVEV (reference sequence). V was clipped by 6 bases and J by 2 bases; unmatched bases: 5. This CDR3 is 15 amino acids long. The CDR3 sequence: CASRPRLAGAYEQYF. The CDR3 region has the DNA TGTGCCAGCAGACCAAGACTAGCGGGGGCCTACGAGCAGTACTTC.

The CDR3 DNA reads as TGTGCCAGCAGCGCAGCGGGACAAAATCAGCCCCAGCATTTT. Protein product: CASSAAGQNQPQHF. This sequence joins TRBV9 and TRBJ1-5, with D perhaps TRBD1 (6 bases). CDR1 is SGDLS, CDR2 YYNGEE, per germline. The CDR3 loop spans 14 amino acids. V was cut by 3 bases and J by 4 bases, with 11 bases left in between.

This chain links TRBV28 with TRBJ1-4; tentatively, D is TRBD1 (5 bases). From germline, CDR1 is MDHEN and CDR2 SYDVKM. The germline V and J ends were trimmed by 3 bases and 8 bases, with 13 bases remaining between them. CDR3 length: 14 amino acids. The CDR3 sequence: CASSFGGRWEKLFF. The CDR3 coding sequence is TGTGCCAGCAGTTTCGGGGGGAGATGGGAAAAACTGTTTTTT.

This clone showed up just a few times. The V and J genes are TRBV20-1 and TRBJ2-7; TRBD1 might be the D (6 bases). Germline V gene lookup returns CDR1 DFQATT and CDR2 SNEGSKA (reference sequence). CDR3 length equals 11 residues. V was cut by 8 bases and J by 5 bases, with 13 bases left in between. The DNA for the CDR3 is TGCAGTTGTCAGGGGTTGAACGAGCAGTACTTC. Its translation is CSCQGLNEQYF.

The rearrangement links TRBV6-5 to TRBJ1-1, with no clear D. Germline assignment: CDR1 MNHEY and CDR2 SVGAGI. Trimming removed 5 bases at V and 5 bases at J, with 15 bases between. The CDR3 has 14 amino acids. CDR3 region: CASSRQPTGTEAFF. For the CDR3, the DNA is TGTGCCAGCAGTAGACAACCCACTGGGACTGAAGCTTTCTTT.

The genes are TRBV20-1 and TRBJ2-7; D might be TRBD1 (5 bases). The germline V and J ends were trimmed by 6 bases and 5 bases, with 11 bases remaining between them. Germline V gene data show CDR1 as DFQATT and CDR2 as SNEGSKA (reference sequence). The CDR3 is 11 residues long. The CDR3 DNA is TGCAGTGCCACAGGTATGCACGAGCAGTACTTC. Protein product: CSATGMHEQYF.